Described below is a single T cell receptor (beta chain) sequence and its context. PCR used 60 Vbeta primers and 13 Jbeta primers. Sequencing used immunoSEQ multiplex PCR; TCRdb keeps in-frame clones, though not all of them. The sample holds approximately 120,000 clones. The data originate from a study of cytomegalovirus exposure and HLA in healthy donors. This CDR3 comprises 18 residues. Germline V gene lookup returns CDR1 MGHRA and CDR2 YSYEKL. The ends lost 3 bases at V and 0 bases at J; junction bases unmatched: 5. The TCR was taken from a man aged 25 to 45 in good health and CMV-seronegative. This chain joins TRBV4-1 and TRBJ2-4, with TRBD2 matching over 13 bases. Input material: PBMCs. Here the CDR3 reads CASSQGLAGPIAKNIQYF. As DNA, the CDR3 is TGCGCCAGCAGCCAGGGACTAGCGGGACCTATAGCCAAAAACATTCAGTACTTC.